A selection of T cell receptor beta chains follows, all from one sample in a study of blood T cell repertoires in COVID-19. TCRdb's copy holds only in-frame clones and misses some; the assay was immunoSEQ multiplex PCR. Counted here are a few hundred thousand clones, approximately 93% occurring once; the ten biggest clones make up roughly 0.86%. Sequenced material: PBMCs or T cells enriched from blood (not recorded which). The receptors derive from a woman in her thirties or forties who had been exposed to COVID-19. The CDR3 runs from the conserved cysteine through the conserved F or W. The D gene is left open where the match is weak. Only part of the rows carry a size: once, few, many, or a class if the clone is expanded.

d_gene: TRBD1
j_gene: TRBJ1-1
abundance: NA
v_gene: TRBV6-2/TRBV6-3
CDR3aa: CASSKETGTGLLEAFF
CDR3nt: TGTGCCAGCAGTAAAGAAACCGGGACAGGTCTACTTGAAGCTTTCTTT

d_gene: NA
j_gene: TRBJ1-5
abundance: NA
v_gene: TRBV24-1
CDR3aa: CATSDTEIQPQHF
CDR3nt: TGTGCCACCAGTGATACAGAGATACAGCCCCAGCATTTT

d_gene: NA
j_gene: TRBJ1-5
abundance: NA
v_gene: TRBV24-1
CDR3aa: CATSDLRVNQPQHF
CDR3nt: TGTGCCACCAGTGATCTCAGGGTAAATCAGCCCCAGCATTTT

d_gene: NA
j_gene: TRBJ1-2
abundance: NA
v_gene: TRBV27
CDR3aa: CASSPRPGDVYTF
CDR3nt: TGTGCCAGCAGTCCCCGGCCGGGGGACGTCTACACCTTC

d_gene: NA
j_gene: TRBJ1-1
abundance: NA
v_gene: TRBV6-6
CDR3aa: CASSYDLRATEAFF
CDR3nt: TGTGCCAGCAGTTACGATCTGAGGGCCACTGAAGCTTTCTTT

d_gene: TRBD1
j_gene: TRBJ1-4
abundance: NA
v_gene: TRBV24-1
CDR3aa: CATRGGTGGEKLFF
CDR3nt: TGTGCCACCAGAGGCGGGACAGGGGGTGAAAAACTGTTTTTT

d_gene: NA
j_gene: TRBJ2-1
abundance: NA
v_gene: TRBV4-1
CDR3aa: CASSHQLGNEQFF
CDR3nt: TGCGCCAGCAGCCACCAACTAGGAAATGAGCAGTTCTTC

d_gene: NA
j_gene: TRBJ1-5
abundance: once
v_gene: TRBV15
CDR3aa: CATSSGSNSNQPQHF
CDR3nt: TGTGCCACCAGCAGTGGGAGTAATAGCAATCAGCCCCAGCATTTT

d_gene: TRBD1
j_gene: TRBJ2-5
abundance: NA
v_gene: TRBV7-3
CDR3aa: CASSLGTARGETQYF
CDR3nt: TGTGCCAGCAGCCTCGGGACAGCGAGGGGAGAGACCCAGTACTTC

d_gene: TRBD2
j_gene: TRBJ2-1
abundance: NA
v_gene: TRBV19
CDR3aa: CASSRAIEIGLAGLNEQFF
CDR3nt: TGTGCCAGTAGTAGAGCCATAGAGATCGGACTAGCGGGATTGAATGAGCAGTTCTTC

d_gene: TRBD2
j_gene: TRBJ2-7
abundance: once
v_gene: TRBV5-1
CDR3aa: CASSLVAGGWEQYF
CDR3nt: TGCGCCAGCAGCCTAGTAGCGGGAGGCTGGGAGCAGTACTTC

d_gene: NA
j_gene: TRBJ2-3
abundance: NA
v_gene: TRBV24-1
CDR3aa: CATSDSRLSADTQYF
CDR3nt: TGTGCCACCAGTGATTCCCGATTATCGGCAGATACGCAGTATTTT

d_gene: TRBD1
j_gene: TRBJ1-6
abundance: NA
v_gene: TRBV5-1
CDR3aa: CASSPETGEASPLHF
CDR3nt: TGCGCCAGCAGCCCCGAGACAGGGGAGGCTTCACCCCTCCACTTT

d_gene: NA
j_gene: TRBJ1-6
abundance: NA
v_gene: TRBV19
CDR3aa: CASSAGPSPLHF
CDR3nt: TGTGCCAGTAGTGCAGGGCCTTCACCCCTCCACTTT

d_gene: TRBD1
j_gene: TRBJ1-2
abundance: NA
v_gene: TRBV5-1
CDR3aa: CASSLTRTGLTGYTF
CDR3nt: TGCGCCAGCAGCTTGACAAGGACAGGGCTGACTGGCTACACCTTC

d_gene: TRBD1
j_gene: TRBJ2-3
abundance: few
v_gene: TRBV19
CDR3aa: CASSRGTGGTDTQYF
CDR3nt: TGTGCCAGTAGTAGGGGGACAGGGGGCACAGATACGCAGTATTTT

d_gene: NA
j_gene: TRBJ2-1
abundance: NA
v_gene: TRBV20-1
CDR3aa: CSASSPGVGYNEQFF
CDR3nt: TGCAGTGCTAGTAGTCCGGGAGTGGGGTACAATGAGCAGTTCTTC

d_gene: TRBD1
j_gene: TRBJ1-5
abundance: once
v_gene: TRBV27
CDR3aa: CASSQGTGGDQPQHF
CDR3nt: TGTGCCAGCAGTCAAGGGACAGGGGGCGATCAGCCCCAGCATTTT

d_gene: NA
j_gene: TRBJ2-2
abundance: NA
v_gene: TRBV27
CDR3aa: CASSLSIAAYMNTGELFF
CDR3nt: TGTGCCAGCAGTTTATCGATAGCGGCTTATATGAACACCGGGGAGCTGTTTTTT

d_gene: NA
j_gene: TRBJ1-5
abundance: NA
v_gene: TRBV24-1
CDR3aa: CATRSGMNQPQHF
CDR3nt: TGTGCCACCCGTTCAGGGATGAATCAGCCCCAGCATTTT

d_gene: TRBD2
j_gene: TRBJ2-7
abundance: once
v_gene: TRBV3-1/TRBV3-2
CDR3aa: CASSQDFRAGVVEQYF
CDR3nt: TGTGCCAGCAGCCAAGATTTCCGAGCGGGAGTGGTTGAGCAGTACTTC

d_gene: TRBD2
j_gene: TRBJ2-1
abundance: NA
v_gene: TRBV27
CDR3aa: CASSSGTSGENEQFF
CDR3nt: TGTGCCAGCAGTTCCGGGACTAGCGGGGAGAATGAGCAGTTCTTC

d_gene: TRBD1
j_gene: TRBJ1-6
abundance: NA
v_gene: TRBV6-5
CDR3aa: CASKVDRGMSSPLHF
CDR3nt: TGTGCCAGCAAGGTGGACAGGGGTATGAGTTCACCCCTCCACTTT

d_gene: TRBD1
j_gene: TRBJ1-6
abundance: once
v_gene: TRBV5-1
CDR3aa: CASSSWAGQGQSPLHF
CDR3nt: TGCGCCAGCAGCTCGTGGGCGGGACAGGGGCAATCACCCCTCCACTTT

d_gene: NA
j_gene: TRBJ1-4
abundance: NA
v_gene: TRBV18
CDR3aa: CASSPPGQPNEKLFF
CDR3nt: TGTGCCAGCTCACCACCGGGACAACCGAATGAAAAACTGTTTTTT

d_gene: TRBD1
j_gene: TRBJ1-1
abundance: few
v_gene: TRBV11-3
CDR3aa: CASSSWTGWGDTEAFF
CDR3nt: TGTGCCAGCAGCTCTTGGACAGGGTGGGGGGACACTGAAGCTTTCTTT

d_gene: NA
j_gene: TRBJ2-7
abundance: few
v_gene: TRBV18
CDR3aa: CASSPEFESKRFF
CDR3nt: TGTGCCAGCTCACCAGAGTTTGAGAGTAAGAGGTTCTTC

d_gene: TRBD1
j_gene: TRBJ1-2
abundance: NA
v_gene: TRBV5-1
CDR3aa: CASSLEGQGPYTF
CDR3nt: TGCGCCAGCAGCTTGGAGGGACAGGGACCCTACACCTTC

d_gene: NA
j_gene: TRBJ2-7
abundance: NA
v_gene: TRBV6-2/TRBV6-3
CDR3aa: CASSYTGILREQYF
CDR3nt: TGTGCCAGCAGTTATACGGGGATCCTCCGGGAGCAGTACTTC

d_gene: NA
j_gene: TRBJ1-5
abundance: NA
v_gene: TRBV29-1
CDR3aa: CSVVPGGDQPQHF
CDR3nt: TGCAGCGTTGTCCCTGGGGGGGATCAGCCCCAGCATTTT

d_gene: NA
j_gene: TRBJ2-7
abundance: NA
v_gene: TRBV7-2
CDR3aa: CASSLALVGEQYF
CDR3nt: TGTGCCAGCAGCTTAGCTCTAGTTGGGGAGCAGTACTTC

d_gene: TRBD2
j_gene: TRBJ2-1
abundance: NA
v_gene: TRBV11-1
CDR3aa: CASSPPSGGLNEQFF
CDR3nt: TGTGCCAGCAGCCCACCGAGCGGGGGCCTCAATGAGCAGTTCTTC

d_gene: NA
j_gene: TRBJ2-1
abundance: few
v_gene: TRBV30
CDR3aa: CAWSPIPSREQFF
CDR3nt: TGTGCCTGGAGCCCTATTCCAAGCCGGGAGCAGTTCTTC

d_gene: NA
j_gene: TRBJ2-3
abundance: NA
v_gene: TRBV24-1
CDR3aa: CATSDPRDRTDTQYF
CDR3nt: TGTGCCACCAGTGACCCGCGGGATCGCACAGATACGCAGTATTTT

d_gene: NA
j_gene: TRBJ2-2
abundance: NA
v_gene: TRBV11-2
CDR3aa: CASSPRFRNTGELFF
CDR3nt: TGTGCCAGCAGCCCCCGCTTCAGGAACACCGGGGAGCTGTTTTTT

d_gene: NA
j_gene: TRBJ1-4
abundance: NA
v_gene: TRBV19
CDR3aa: CASSRKAGEKLFF
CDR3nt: TGTGCCAGTAGTCGAAAGGCGGGGGAAAAACTGTTTTTT

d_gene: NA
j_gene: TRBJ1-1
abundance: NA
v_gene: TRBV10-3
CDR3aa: CAISVGGNTEAFF
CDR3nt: TGTGCCATCAGTGTGGGGGGGAACACTGAAGCTTTCTTT

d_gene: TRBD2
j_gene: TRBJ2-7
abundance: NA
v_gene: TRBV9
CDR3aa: CASSVAGGPSYEQYF
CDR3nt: TGTGCCAGCAGCGTAGCGGGAGGGCCCTCCTACGAGCAGTACTTC

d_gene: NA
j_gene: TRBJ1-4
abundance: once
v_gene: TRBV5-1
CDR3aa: CASSFDPRIEKLFF
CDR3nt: TGCGCCAGCAGCTTCGACCCCAGGATTGAAAAACTGTTTTTT

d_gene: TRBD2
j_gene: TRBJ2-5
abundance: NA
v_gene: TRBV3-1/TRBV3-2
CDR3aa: CASSPPGGSGTYF
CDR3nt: TGTGCCAGCAGCCCCCCCGGGGGTAGCGGGACCTACTTC

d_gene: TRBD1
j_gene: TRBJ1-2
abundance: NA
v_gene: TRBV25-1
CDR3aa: CASGDQGQGNGYTF
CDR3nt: TGTGCCAGCGGGGATCAAGGACAGGGAAATGGCTACACCTTC

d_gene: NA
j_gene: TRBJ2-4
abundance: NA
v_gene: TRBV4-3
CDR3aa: CASSQELQVTGNSIAKNIQYF
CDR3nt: TGCGCCAGCAGCCAAGAATTACAGGTGACAGGCAATAGTATAGCCAAAAACATTCAGTACTTC

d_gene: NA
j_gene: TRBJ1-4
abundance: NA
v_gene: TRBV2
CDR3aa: CASSAGSANEKLFF
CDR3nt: TGTGCCAGCAGTGCAGGCAGTGCTAATGAAAAACTGTTTTTT

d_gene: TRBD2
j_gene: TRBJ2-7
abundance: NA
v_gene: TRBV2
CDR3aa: CASSEPGGHDEQYF
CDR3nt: TGTGCCAGCAGTGAACCGGGGGGGCACGACGAGCAGTACTTC

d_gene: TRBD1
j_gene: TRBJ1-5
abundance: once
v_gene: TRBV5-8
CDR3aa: CASSFVVKQGVGNQPQHF
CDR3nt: TGTGCCAGCAGCTTTGTAGTAAAACAGGGGGTCGGCAATCAGCCCCAGCATTTT